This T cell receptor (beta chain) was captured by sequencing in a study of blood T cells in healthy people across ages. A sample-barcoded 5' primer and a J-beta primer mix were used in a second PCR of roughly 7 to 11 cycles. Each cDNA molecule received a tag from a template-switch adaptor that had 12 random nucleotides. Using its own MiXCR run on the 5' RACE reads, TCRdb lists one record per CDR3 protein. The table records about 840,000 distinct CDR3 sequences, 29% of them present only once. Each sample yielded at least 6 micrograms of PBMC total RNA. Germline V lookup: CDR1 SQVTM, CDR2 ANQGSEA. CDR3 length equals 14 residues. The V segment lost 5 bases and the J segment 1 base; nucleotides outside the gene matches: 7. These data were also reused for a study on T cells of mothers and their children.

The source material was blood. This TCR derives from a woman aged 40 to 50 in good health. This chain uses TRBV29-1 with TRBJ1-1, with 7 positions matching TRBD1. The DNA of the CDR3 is TGCAGCGTTCTGATGGGACAGTGGAACACTGAAGCTTTCTTT. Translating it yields CSVLMGQWNTEAFF.